The 28 T cell receptor beta chains below were found in one sample sequenced in a study of T cell responses to AZD1222 COVID-19 vaccine. This table comes from immunoSEQ multiplex PCR, and its TCRdb copy is limited to in-frame clones, with some not included. The sample shows approximately 98,000 clones, around 84% of them seen only once. The source was peripheral blood, collected on day 0 of AZD1222 vaccination. These receptors were obtained from an adult in good health.

The V gene is TRBV7-2, the J gene TRBJ1-2; maybe TRBD1 (5 bases). The CDR3 has 15 amino acids. Deletions cut 1 base from V and 0 bases from J, with 9 bases between. Per germline, CDR1 SGHTA and CDR2 FQGNSA. This CDR3 is CASSLVAGANYGYTF. CDR3 DNA: TGTGCCAGCAGCTTAGTTGCGGGGGCTAACTATGGCTACACCTTC.

CDR3 protein: CASRVAGASYNEQFF. CDR3 nucleotides: TGTGCCAGCAGAGTAGCGGGGGCCTCCTACAATGAGCAGTTCTTC. The gene calls are TRBV2 and TRBJ2-1; TRBD2 matches at 9 bases. Germline V gene lookup returns CDR1 SNHLY and CDR2 FYNNEI. The CDR3 totals 15 residues. The V segment lost 6 bases and the J segment 0 bases; nucleotides outside the gene matches: 3.

In its sample, this clone was seen a few times. The rearrangement links TRBV7-2 to TRBJ1-6, with 7 bases that match TRBD1. Germline CDR1 is SGHTA and CDR2 is FQGNSA. The CDR3 length is 18 residues. V shed 0 bases, J shed 3 bases, and the junction held 8 bases outside the gene matches. In nucleotides, the CDR3 is TGTGCCAGCAGCTTAGCAGCCGGACAGGATCTCTATAATTCACCCCTCCACTTT. Translating gives CASSLAAGQDLYNSPLHF.

V usage is TRBV5-5 and J usage is TRBJ2-1, with TRBD2 identical over 8 bases. Losses at the gene ends were 7 bases for V and 8 bases for J; bases not matched to a gene: 20. Germline-derived CDR1 and CDR2 are SGHKS and YYEKEE (reference sequence). The CDR3 length is 17 residues. This chain's CDR3 is CASHVSVIAGGLDEQFF. The CDR3 DNA is TGTGCCAGCCACGTCTCGGTAATTGCGGGGGGCCTCGATGAGCAGTTCTTC.

J is TRBJ1-5 and V is TRBV28; D perhaps matches TRBD1 (5 bases). There are 16 residues in the CDR3. The ends were cut back, 2 bases at V and 3 bases at J, with 14 bases in the middle. The V gene's germline CDR1 is MDHEN and CDR2 SYDVKM. CDR3 sequence reads: CASSLTGGGSNQPQHF. DNA for the CDR3: TGTGCCAGCAGTTTAACGGGGGGGGGTTCCAATCAGCCCCAGCATTTT.

This clone was observed once. The V gene is TRBV5-4, the J gene TRBJ2-6; 9 bases align to TRBD1. Germline assignment: CDR1 SGHNT and CDR2 YYREEE (reference sequence). The junction had 10 bases not matched to a gene; V was cut back by 2 bases and J by 1 base. The CDR3 covers 19 residues. CDR3 nucleotides: TGTGCCAGCAGCTTAACACAGGGGGCCCTATTTTCTGGGGCCAACGTCCTGACTTTC. Translating gives CASSLTQGALFSGANVLTF.

The J gene is TRBJ2-1, the V gene TRBV18, with 8 bases that match TRBD2. The ends lost 5 bases at V and 2 bases at J; junction bases unmatched: 5. The CDR3 is 15 amino acids. Germline CDR1 KGHSH, CDR2 LQKENI. CDR3 DNA sequence: TGTGCCAGCTCAGCCGGGGGGGGTCCCTACAATGAGCAGTTCTTC. Protein sequence: CASSAGGGPYNEQFF.

This clone was seen just once. This chain links TRBV28 with TRBJ1-2; D is perhaps TRBD1 (6 bases). Trimming pared 7 bases from V and 7 bases from J, leaving 19 bases between. This CDR3 is 14 amino acids long. Germline V lookup: CDR1 MDHEN, CDR2 SYDVKM. The CDR3 nucleotides read TGTGCCAGCACCGTCCCCGGGACAACGAGTGGCTACACCTTC. Translation gives CASTVPGTTSGYTF.

This chain uses TRBV10-3 with TRBJ1-1, with TRBD1 identical over 7 bases. V shed 6 bases and J 0 bases; nucleotides not matched to a gene: 7. Germline CDR1 is ENHRY and CDR2 is SYGVKD. This CDR3 has 15 amino acids. CDR3 loop: CAISNRGDMNTEAFF. The CDR3 bases are TGTGCCATCAGCAACAGGGGAGACATGAACACTGAAGCTTTCTTT.

This chain links TRBV30 with TRBJ2-7; weak D call: TRBD1 (6 bases). The CDR3 totals 11 residues. CDR1 and CDR2 from the germline V gene are GTSNPN and SVGIG (reference sequence). The V and J ends lost 4 bases and 4 bases respectively, with 8 bases between them. DNA of the CDR3: TGTGCCTGGACCGGACAGTACGAGCAGTACTTC. Its protein is CAWTGQYEQYF.

The chain joins TRBV6-1 to TRBJ1-2; the D gene is possibly TRBD1 (6 bases). Trimming took 1 base from V and 4 from J, leaving 13 bases between them. The germline V gene has CDR1 MNHNS and CDR2 SASEGT. The CDR3 extends over 15 amino acids. The CDR3 DNA reads as TGTGCCAGCAGTGAAGAGGTCAGGGGTGGCTATGGCTACACCTTC. It is translated as CASSEEVRGGYGYTF.

The chain employs TRBV28 and TRBJ2-5; D tentatively reads TRBD1 or TRBD2 (6 bases each). V gave up 3 bases and J gave up 5 bases, with 16 bases separating them. Looked up from germline, CDR1 is MDHEN and CDR2 is SYDVKM. This CDR3 contains 15 residues. CDR3 nucleotide sequence: TGTGCCAGCAGTTTTGAGGGGGGTGGATGGGAGACCCAGTACTTC. It specifies CASSFEGGGWETQYF.

In its sample, this clone was seen a few times. The V and J genes are TRBV5-6 and TRBJ1-1; D unresolved. The V gene's germline CDR1 is SGHDT and CDR2 YYEEEE. The V end lost 4 bases, the J end lost 7 bases, and 20 bases lay between the germline ends. The CDR3 consists of 15 residues. The CDR3 sequence: CASSPGSGVRGEAFF. The CDR3 DNA reads as TGTGCCAGCAGCCCCGGCAGTGGGGTGCGGGGTGAAGCTTTCTTT. The variable domain in full, completed from reference TRBV5-6 and TRBJ1-1, reads DAGVTQSPTHLIKTRGQQVTLRCSPKSGHDTVSWYQQALGQGPQFIFQYYEEEERQRGNFPDRFSGHQFPNYSSELNVNALLLGDSALYLCASSPGSGVRGEAFFGQGTRLTVV.

This chain links TRBV10-1 with TRBJ1-1; possibly TRBD1 for D (6 bases). Germline CDR1 WNHNN, CDR2 SYGVQD (reference sequence). This CDR3 has 13 residues. With 6 bases removed from V and 4 bases from J, the gap between germline ends came to 12 bases. CDR3 protein: CASRPGQSTEAFF. CDR3 nucleotide sequence: TGCGCCAGCAGACCCGGACAGAGCACTGAAGCTTTCTTT.

The chain uses TRBV7-9 and TRBJ1-1; 7 bases are a match to TRBD1. The V gene end was trimmed by 3 bases and the J gene end by 6 bases; junction bases not matched to a gene: 13. This CDR3 has 16 residues. Looked up from germline, CDR1 is SEHNR and CDR2 is FQNEAQ (reference sequence). CDR3: CASSLAGGNIIAEAFF. CDR3 coding DNA: TGTGCCAGCAGCTTGGCAGGGGGAAATATAATCGCTGAAGCTTTCTTT.

The genes are TRBV5-4 and TRBJ1-4, with 7 bases aligning to TRBD1. This CDR3 is built from 18 residues. V shed 4 bases, J shed 5 bases, and the junction held 17 bases outside the gene matches. The V gene's germline CDR1 is SGHNT and CDR2 YYREEE (reference sequence). CDR3 in DNA: TGTGCCAGCAGCGCCCGAGCAGGGGGTCGACCTCCAAATGAAAAACTGTTTTTT. It is translated as CASSARAGGRPPNEKLFF.

The chain couples TRBV5-5 to TRBJ2-2; TRBD1 matches 7 bases. Germline CDR1 and CDR2: SGHKS and YYEKEE (reference sequence). The CDR3 is made up of 16 amino acids. V was pared by 5 bases and J by 2 bases, with 9 bases of the junction left unmatched. The chain's CDR3 is CASRYGQALNTGELFF. CDR3 nucleotides: TGTGCCAGCAGATATGGACAGGCACTAAACACCGGGGAGCTGTTTTTT.

V is TRBV4-1 and J is TRBJ1-1; perhaps TRBD1 as D (5 bases). V gave up 8 bases and J gave up 1 base, with 17 bases separating them. The germline gives CDR1 MGHRA, CDR2 YSYEKL. The CDR3 consists of 15 residues. CDR3: CASSTVFGANTEAFF. Here the CDR3 DNA reads TGCGCCAGCTCGACTGTGTTTGGGGCGAACACTGAAGCTTTCTTT.

The gene calls are TRBV2 and TRBJ1-3; 7 bases align to TRBD1. V lost 7 bases, J lost 2 bases, and 8 bases stayed unmatched. Germline V gene data show CDR1 as SNHLY and CDR2 as FYNNEI. The CDR3 is 15 residues long. The DNA of the CDR3 is TGTGCCAGCACCGGGGAAGACAGGGCTGGAAACACCATATATTTT. It yields the protein CASTGEDRAGNTIYF. The full variable domain, with the rest looked up from reference TRBV2 and TRBJ1-3, is EPEVTQTPSHQVTQMGQEVILRCVPISNHLYFYWYRQILGQKVEFLVSFYNNEISEKSEIFDDQFSVERPDGSNFTLKIRSTKLEDSAMYFCASTGEDRAGNTIYFGEGSWLTVV.

The J gene is TRBJ1-5, the V gene TRBV4-1, with D tentatively TRBD1 (5 bases). CDR1 is MGHRA, CDR2 YSYEKL, per germline. V was trimmed by 0 bases and J by 6 bases, leaving 15 bases between them. This CDR3 is 16 amino acids long. CDR3 DNA: TGCGCCAGCAGCCAAGATCTACGACAGCGGGGTCAGCCCCAGCATTTT. It specifies CASSQDLRQRGQPQHF.

The sample holds one count of this clone. The genes are TRBV6-5 and TRBJ1-5; D perhaps matches TRBD1 (5 bases). V was clipped by 7 bases and J by 0 bases, with 10 bases between them. CDR3 length: 14 residues. Germline CDR1 MNHEY, CDR2 SVGAGI. Here the CDR3 DNA reads TGTGCCAGCACCTATAGGGGTAGCAATCAGCCCCAGCATTTT. Encoded protein: CASTYRGSNQPQHF.

The sample holds one count of this clone. The chain combines TRBV29-1 with TRBJ2-7; 7 positions agree with TRBD1. The CDR3 is made up of 12 amino acids. Germline V lookup: CDR1 SQVTM, CDR2 ANQGSEA. Losses at the gene ends were 8 bases for V and 5 bases for J; bases not matched to a gene: 9. The CDR3 is CSIRQGLDEQYF. The DNA of the CDR3 is TGCAGCATCCGACAGGGCTTAGACGAGCAGTACTTC.

This clone was seen only a few times. The DNA of the CDR3 is TGTGCCAGCAGCCCGCGGTTGTCTACGACCGGGGAGCTGTTTTTT. It yields the protein CASSPRLSTTGELFF. This sequence joins TRBV5-6 and TRBJ2-2, with no clear D. V lost 4 bases, J lost 5 bases, and 15 bases lay in between. The CDR3 consists of 15 residues. Per the germline V gene, CDR1 is SGHDT and CDR2 is YYEEEE.

This clone was seen a few times. The rearrangement links TRBV7-2 to TRBJ1-1; D gene unclear. The CDR3 extends over 13 amino acids. The germline V gene encodes CDR1 SGHTA and CDR2 FQGNSA. The V end lost 3 bases, the J end lost 6 bases, and 11 bases lay between the germline ends. The CDR3 DNA reads TGTGCCAGCAGCTTTCTGGGGTACTCTGAAGCTTTCTTT. This translates into CASSFLGYSEAFF. Full variable domain (remainder filled in from reference TRBV7-2 and TRBJ1-1): GAGVSQSPSNKVTEKGKDVELRCDPISGHTALYWYRQSLGQGLEFLIYFQGNSAPDKSGLPSDRFSAERTGGSVSTLTIQRTQQEDSAVYLCASSFLGYSEAFFGQGTRLTVV.

As concerns this clone: Mismatch with germline at one junction end may stem from a read error. This chain links TRBV29-1 with TRBJ2-3, with 7 bases fitting TRBD1. The CDR3 has 12 residues. Looked up from germline, CDR1 is SQVTM and CDR2 is ANQGSEA. The CDR3 loop reads CSVEDRVDTQYF. DNA of the CDR3: TGCAGCGTAGAAGACAGGGTAGATACGCAGTATTTT.

V is TRBV18 and J is TRBJ1-4; D remains unclear. V was shortened by 4 bases and J by 3 bases, with 15 bases between the two germline ends. Germline lookup yields CDR1 KGHSH and CDR2 LQKENI. The CDR3 loop spans 16 amino acids. The CDR3 loop is CASSLSTGYANEKLFF. In nucleotides, the CDR3 is TGTGCCAGCTCACTGTCCACGGGGTACGCTAATGAAAAACTGTTTTTT.

A note on this clone: Other DNA sequences from this sample encode an identical CDR3 as well. The J gene is TRBJ2-3, the V gene TRBV28; D call uncertain. Trimming removed 2 bases at V and 6 bases at J, with 12 bases between. The germline V gene encodes CDR1 MDHEN and CDR2 SYDVKM. The CDR3 length is 14 residues. CDR3 DNA sequence: TGTGCCAGCAGTTTAGACGGAGCCACGGATACGCAGTATTTT. It yields the protein CASSLDGATDTQYF. The full variable domain, rest sourced from reference TRBV28 and TRBJ2-3, is DVKVTQSSRYLVKRTGEKVFLECVQDMDHENMFWYRQDPGLGLRLIYFSYDVKMKEKGDIPEGYSVSREKKERFSLILESASTNQTSMYLCASSLDGATDTQYFGPGTRLTVL.

The rearrangement joins TRBV28 to TRBJ1-6; D is unresolved. CDR1 is MDHEN and CDR2 is SYDVKM in the germline V gene. The length of the CDR3 is 12 residues. The V and J ends lost 2 bases and 13 bases respectively, with 9 bases between them. Here the CDR3 reads CASSLRVGPLHF. CDR3 nucleotides: TGTGCCAGCAGTTTAAGGGTGGGGCCCCTCCACTTT.